These 8 T cell receptor beta chains were all obtained from the same sample, sequenced in a study of Ad26.COV2.S vaccination and SARS-CoV-2 variants. Treatment described: 15 to 20 received Ad26.COV2.S at low or high dose, single or two shots; 5 received placebo; per-sample allocation not given. Sample collection was performed on day 63 after the first vaccine or placebo injection. TCRdb's copy holds only in-frame clones and misses some; the assay was immunoSEQ multiplex PCR. In the table there are about 410,000 clones, about 92% of which are singletons. This material consisted of peripheral blood, taken in a trial of Ad26.COV2.S vaccine versus placebo. All receptors come from a person between 18 and 59 years old who received the Ad26.COV2.S COVID-19 vaccine or a placebo.

This clone has a single count. The sample holds other DNA sequences that translate to the same CDR3. J is TRBJ2-7 and V is TRBV5-1; no definite D call. Trimming shortened V by 0 bases and J by 1 base, and 5 bases separated the two germline ends. Germline V gene lookup returns CDR1 SGHRS and CDR2 YFSETQ. The CDR3 extends over 13 amino acids. The CDR3 nucleotides read TGCGCCAGCAGCTTGGCAGGTTCCTACGAGCAGTACTTC. Its translation is CASSLAGSYEQYF. Filled out from reference TRBV5-1 and TRBJ2-7, the complete variable domain reads KAGVTQTPRYLIKTRGQQVTLSCSPISGHRSVSWYQQTPGQGLQFLFEYFSETQRNKGNFPGRFSGRQFSNSRSEMNVSTLELGDSALYLCASSLAGSYEQYFGPGTRLTVT.

This clone has just a few counts. This chain uses TRBV4-1 with TRBJ2-2; the match to TRBD1 covers 12 bases. Germline loops: CDR1 MGHRA, CDR2 YSYEKL. The CDR3 is 20 residues long. V shed 2 bases and J 6 bases; nucleotides not matched to a gene: 16. CDR3 nucleotide sequence: TGCGCCAGCAGCCAACCGCCACTCCGGGACAGGGGGCTTGGGGCCGGGGAGCTGTTTTTT. Amino acid sequence: CASSQPPLRDRGLGAGELFF.

The J gene is TRBJ2-1, the V gene TRBV5-6; the match to TRBD1 covers 7 bases. This CDR3 contains 12 residues. J lost 9 bases, V lost 4 bases, and 4 bases had no gene match. CDR1 is SGHDT, CDR2 YYEEEE, per germline. CDR3 sequence reads: CASSEDRAEQFF. CDR3 in DNA: TGTGCCAGCAGCGAAGACAGGGCTGAGCAGTTCTTC.

The genes are TRBV28 and TRBJ1-1; TRBD1 agrees at 7 bases. Germline V gives CDR1 MDHEN, CDR2 SYDVKM. Trimming at V came to 10 bases and at J to 0 bases, leaving 5 bases not matched to a gene. The CDR3 totals 13 residues. The CDR3 coding sequence is TGTGCCACTACAGGGGACATGAACACTGAAGCTTTCTTT. It specifies CATTGDMNTEAFF.

The gene calls are TRBV7-9 and TRBJ2-1; 8 bases align to TRBD1. Germline lookup yields CDR1 SEHNR and CDR2 FQNEAQ (reference sequence). This CDR3 region has 16 residues. The junction had 5 bases not matched to a gene; V was cut back by 1 base and J by 3 bases. CDR3 sequence reads: CASSLVGQVYYNEQFF. The CDR3 bases are TGTGCCAGCAGCTTAGTGGGACAGGTTTACTACAATGAGCAGTTCTTC. Looking up the rest from reference TRBV7-9 and TRBJ2-1 gives the full variable domain: DTGVSQNPRHKITKRGQNVTFRCDPISEHNRLYWYRQTLGQGPEFLTYFQNEAQLEKSRLLSDRFSAERPKGSFSTLEIQRTEQGDSAMYLCASSLVGQVYYNEQFFGPGTRLTVL.

This clone was observed once. This chain uses TRBV19 with TRBJ2-7; the match to TRBD1 covers 9 bases. Germline V gene sequence: CDR1 LNHDA, CDR2 SQIVND (reference sequence). The CDR3 totals 14 residues. CDR3 protein: CVTSPGQGVYEQYF. CDR3 DNA: TGTGTCACTTCACCGGGACAGGGAGTCTACGAGCAGTACTTC.

The count of this clone is one. V and J are TRBV18 and TRBJ2-7, with a possible D match to TRBD2 (5 bases). Germline V gene lookup returns CDR1 KGHSH and CDR2 LQKENI. V shed 0 bases and J shed 5 bases, with 14 bases lying between them. The CDR3 is 15 amino acids. DNA for the CDR3: TGTGCCAGCTCACCACCGGGAGCCTCTCGAAACGAGCAGTACTTC. Translating it yields CASSPPGASRNEQYF.

In regard to this clone: The junction departs from germline at one end; a sequencing error may be responsible. V is TRBV7-2 and J is TRBJ2-5; TRBD2 aligns across 12 bases. This CDR3 has 15 residues. The V gene's germline CDR1 is SGHTA and CDR2 FQGNSA. CDR3 DNA: TGTGCCAGCAGCCTAGCGGGAGGGGGAGTGGAGACCCAGTACTTC. It translates to CASSLAGGGVETQYF.